This T cell receptor beta chain was found in a study of identical twins. The study, taken as a whole, reports: Insertions were reduced in abundant cord blood beta clonotypes but not in memory repertoires. Models underestimated how often monozygotic twins shared out-of-frame TCR alpha.

This CDR3 has 13 amino acids. Deletions cut 4 bases from V and 8 bases from J, with 11 bases between. Each donor (without exception) was a healthy Caucasian. This clonotype was seen ten or more times. Antigen specificity is unknown. TCRdb re-called the 5' RACE reads through MiXCR, storing one row per CDR3 protein. The sample contains 500,000 to 700,000 distinct CDR3 sequences, 7% to 7.5% of which appear only once. These data are also associated with another study on yellow fever vaccine responses in identical twins.

The V call is TRBV12-3 or TRBV12-4, the J call TRBJ1-4; maybe TRBD1 (5 bases). This receptor was identified in a woman younger than 35 in good health. The sample comprised PBMCs. The CDR3 protein is CASSSGFDEKLFF. The CDR3 coding sequence is TGTGCCAGCAGTTCAGGGTTTGACGAAAAACTGTTTTTT.